The entry that follows covers one T cell receptor (beta chain) sequence. The specificity of this receptor is unknown. Base-call qualities are not available, and no considerably larger clone is one nucleotide away. Samples from volunteer blood donors who had recovered from COVID-19 were contributed by a second Seattle source. Whole blood was collected in K2EDTA tubes by collaborating institutions according to the institutions' own protocols. For TCRbeta analysis, collaborators shipped samples as frozen whole blood, isolated PBMCs, or DNA extracted from either of those sample types. The data originate from a study of blood T cell repertoires in COVID-19 (dated by TCRdb to the early 2020s). About the investigation overall: Collaborator samples came from the United States, Italy and Spain and covered acute and convalescent phases of COVID-19. Where available, HLA class I and class II types were taken from metadata supplied by the sample provider and were not determined by assay-based typing. A de-identified subject ID, COVID-19 status, age in years and sex were almost always included in the sample metadata. Samples were obtained from the ongoing ImmuneRACE study (first 160 participants) and from 1,200 or so subjects provided by 6 global collaborators. The repertoires were made available in a free public database intended to serve as a resource for research on the immune response to SARS-CoV-2. The material from the prospective study consisted of cDNA or gDNA derived from T cells, B-cell-depleted T cells, or PBMCs. The dataset comprised deeply sampled blood TCRbeta repertoires from subjects exposed to, actively infected with, or recovered from COVID-19. Overall study outcomes, separate from this receptor: The amount of clinical and demographic metadata varied by source and participant and was provided uncurated.

Reading from cysteine to phenylalanine, the CDR3 counts 16 amino acids. Here the CDR3 DNA is all that survives: 48 bases in frame from base 1. From V the trimming removes 3 bases and from J it removes 0 bases, while the gene matches leave 4 bases of the junction unaccounted for. Reading the germline V gene (reference sequence) gives CDR1 LGHDT and CDR2 YNNKEL. TCRbeta CDR3 regions were amplified from genomic DNA by means of the immunoSEQ Assay, a bias-controlled multiplex PCR. The original methods were these. Nucleated cell counts per sample were estimated from amplification of reference gene primers within the assay. Sequence reads were collapsed and filtered to measure the absolute abundance of every unique TCRbeta CDR3 rearrangement. Productive Simpson clonality was computed per sample as the square root of Simpson's diversity index over productive rearrangements. The source is immuneACCESS, and TCRdb retained only in-frame sequences with V and J called. Part of the clones is not carried over; for the studies checked, unresolved V genes explain less than half of this, and the remainder is unexplained. The D gene and trimming were derived from the DNA, and the V and J assignments and clone size from that table. The sample includes about 260,000 clones, with around nine tenths observed a single time. The leading ten clones occupy around 10% of the sample.

Recombination joined TRBV3-1 (or the pseudogene TRBV3-2) with TRBJ2-1; 8 bases in between match TRBD2. What was sequenced was peripheral blood. This sequence was found in a man aged 35-49 years who had recovered from COVID-19. The nucleotides are TGTGCCAGCAGCCACTCACGGGGGGGCTCCTACAATGAGCAGTTCTTC. It translates as CASSHSRGGSYNEQFF.